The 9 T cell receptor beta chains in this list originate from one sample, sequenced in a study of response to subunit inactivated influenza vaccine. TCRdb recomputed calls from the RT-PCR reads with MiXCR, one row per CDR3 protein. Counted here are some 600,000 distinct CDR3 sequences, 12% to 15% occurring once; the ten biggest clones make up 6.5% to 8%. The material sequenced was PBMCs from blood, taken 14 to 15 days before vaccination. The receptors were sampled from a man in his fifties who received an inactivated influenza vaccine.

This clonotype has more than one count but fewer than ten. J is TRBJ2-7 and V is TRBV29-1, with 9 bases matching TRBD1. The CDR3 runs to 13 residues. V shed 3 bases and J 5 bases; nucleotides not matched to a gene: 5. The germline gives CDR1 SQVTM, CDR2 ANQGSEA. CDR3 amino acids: CSVDRGQGDEQYF. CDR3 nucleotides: TGCAGCGTTGATAGGGGACAGGGCGACGAGCAGTACTTC.

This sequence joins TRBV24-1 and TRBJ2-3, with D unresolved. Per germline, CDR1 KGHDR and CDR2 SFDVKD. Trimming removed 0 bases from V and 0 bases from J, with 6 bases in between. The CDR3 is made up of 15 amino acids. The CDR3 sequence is CATSDLTDSTDTQYF. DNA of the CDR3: TGTGCCACCAGTGATTTGACCGATAGCACAGATACGCAGTATTTT.

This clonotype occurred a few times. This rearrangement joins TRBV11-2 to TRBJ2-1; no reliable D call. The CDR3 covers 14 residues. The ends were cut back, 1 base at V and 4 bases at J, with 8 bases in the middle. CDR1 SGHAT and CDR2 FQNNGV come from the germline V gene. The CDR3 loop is CASSLVYRYNEQFF. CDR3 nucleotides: TGTGCCAGCAGCTTAGTTTATCGTTACAATGAGCAGTTCTTC.

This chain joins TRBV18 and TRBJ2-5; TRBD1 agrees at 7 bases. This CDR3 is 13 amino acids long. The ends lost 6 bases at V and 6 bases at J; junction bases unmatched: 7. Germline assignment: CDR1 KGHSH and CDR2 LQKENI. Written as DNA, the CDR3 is TGTGCCAGCTCTCCCGGGGACAGTCAGACCCAGTACTTC. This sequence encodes CASSPGDSQTQYF. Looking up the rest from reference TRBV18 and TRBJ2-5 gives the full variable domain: NAGVMQNPRHLVRRRGQEARLRCSPMKGHSHVYWYRQLPEEGLKFMVYLQKENIIDESGMPKERFSAEFPKEGPSILRIQQVVRGDSAAYFCASSPGDSQTQYFGPGTRLLVL.

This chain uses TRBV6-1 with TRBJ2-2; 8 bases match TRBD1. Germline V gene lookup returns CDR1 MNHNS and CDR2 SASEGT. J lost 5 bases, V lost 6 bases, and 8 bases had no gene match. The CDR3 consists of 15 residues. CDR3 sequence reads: CASRVTGGWTGELFF. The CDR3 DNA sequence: TGTGCCAGCAGGGTTACAGGGGGGTGGACCGGGGAGCTGTTTTTT.

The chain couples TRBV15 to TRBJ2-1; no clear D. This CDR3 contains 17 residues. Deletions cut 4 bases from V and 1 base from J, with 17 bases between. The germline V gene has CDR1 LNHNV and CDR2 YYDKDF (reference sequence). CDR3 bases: TGTGCCACCAGCATCCCCATCACTCTTGGGTCCTACAATGAGCAGTTCTTC. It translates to CATSIPITLGSYNEQFF. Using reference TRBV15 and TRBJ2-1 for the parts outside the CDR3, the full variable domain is DAMVIQNPRYQVTQFGKPVTLSCSQTLNHNVMYWYQQKSSQAPKLLFHYYDKDFNNEADTPDNFQSRRPNTSFCFLDIRSPGLGDTAMYLCATSIPITLGSYNEQFFGPGTRLTVL.

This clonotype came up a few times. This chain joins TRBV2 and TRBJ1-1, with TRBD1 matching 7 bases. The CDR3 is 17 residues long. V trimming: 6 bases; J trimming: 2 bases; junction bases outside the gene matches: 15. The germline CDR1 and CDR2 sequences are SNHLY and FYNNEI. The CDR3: CASRGQTFDIGNTEAFF. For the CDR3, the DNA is TGTGCCAGCAGGGGACAGACCTTCGATATCGGTAACACTGAAGCTTTCTTT.

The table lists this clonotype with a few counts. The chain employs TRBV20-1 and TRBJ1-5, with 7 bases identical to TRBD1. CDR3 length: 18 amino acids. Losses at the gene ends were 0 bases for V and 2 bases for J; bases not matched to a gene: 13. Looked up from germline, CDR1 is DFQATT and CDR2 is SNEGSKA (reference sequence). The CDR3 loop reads CSARDRLGGIRGNQPQHF. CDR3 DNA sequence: TGCAGTGCTAGAGATCGTCTAGGGGGCATTAGGGGCAATCAGCCCCAGCATTTT.

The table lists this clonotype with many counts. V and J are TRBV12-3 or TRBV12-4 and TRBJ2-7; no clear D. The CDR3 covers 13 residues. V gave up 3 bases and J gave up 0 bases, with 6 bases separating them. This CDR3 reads CASSLPDSYEQYF. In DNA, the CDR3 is TGTGCCAGCAGTTTGCCGGACTCCTACGAGCAGTACTTC.